This TCR beta chain came from a study of OX40 agonist ivuxolimab in advanced cancers. Study details: Of the participants, 40% to 50% had some prior anti-PD-1, anti-PD-L1 or anti-CTLA-4 therapy, which was allowed.

Method: immunoSEQ multiplex PCR; TCRdb's copy keeps in-frame clones and lacks some. Of about 70,000 clones in the sample, approximately 81% are singletons; the top ten hold about 5%. CDR1 is MGHRA and CDR2 is YSYEKL in the germline V gene. The ends were cut back, 1 base at V and 4 bases at J, with 7 bases in the middle. The length of the CDR3 is 14 residues. Study outcomes and limitations: Clonal expansion was among the lowest in partial responders at 0.1-3.0 mg/kg, especially CD8+. CD8+ T cells (on average) carried more expanded clones than CD4+ T cells.

In the case of this clone: Its antigen is currently unknown.

The genes are TRBV4-1 and TRBJ1-4, with no clear D. This clonotype originated in an adult with an advanced solid tumor such as melanoma, head and neck, liver or kidney cancer. The material was CD4+ or CD8+ T cells sorted from blood, obtained in a trial of the OX40 agonist ivuxolimab. CDR3 DNA sequence: TGCGCCAGCAGCCAAGGAACATATAATGAAAAACTGTTTTTT. Residues: CASSQGTYNEKLFF.